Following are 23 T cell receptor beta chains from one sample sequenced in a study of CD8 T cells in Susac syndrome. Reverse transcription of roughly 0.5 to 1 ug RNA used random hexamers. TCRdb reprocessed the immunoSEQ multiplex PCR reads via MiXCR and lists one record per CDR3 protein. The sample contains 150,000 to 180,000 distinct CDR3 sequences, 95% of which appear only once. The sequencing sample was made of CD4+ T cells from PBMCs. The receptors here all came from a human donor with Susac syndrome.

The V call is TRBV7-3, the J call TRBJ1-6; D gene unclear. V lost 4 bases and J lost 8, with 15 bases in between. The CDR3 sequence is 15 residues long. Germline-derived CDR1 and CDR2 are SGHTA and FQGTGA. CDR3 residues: CASSSQPPGHSPLHF. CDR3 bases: TGTGCCAGCAGCTCCCAGCCACCGGGTCATTCACCCCTCCACTTT.

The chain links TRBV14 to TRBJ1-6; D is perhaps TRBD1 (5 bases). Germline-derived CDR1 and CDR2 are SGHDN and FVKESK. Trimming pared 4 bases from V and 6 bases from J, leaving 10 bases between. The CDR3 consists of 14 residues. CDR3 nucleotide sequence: TGTGCCAGCAGCCCGGACATTTTTAATTCACCCCTCCACTTT. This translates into CASSPDIFNSPLHF.

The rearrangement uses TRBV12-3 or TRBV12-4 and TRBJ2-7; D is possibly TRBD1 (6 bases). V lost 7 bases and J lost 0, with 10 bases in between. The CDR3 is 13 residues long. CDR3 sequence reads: CASNSGDSYEQYF. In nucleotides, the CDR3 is TGTGCCAGCAACTCAGGGGACTCCTACGAGCAGTACTTC.

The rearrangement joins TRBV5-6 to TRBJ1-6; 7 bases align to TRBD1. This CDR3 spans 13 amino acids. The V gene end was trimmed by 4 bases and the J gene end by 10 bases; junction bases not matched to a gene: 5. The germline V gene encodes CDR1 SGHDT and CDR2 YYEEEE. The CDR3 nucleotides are TGTGCCAGCAGCCGGACAGGCCCCTCACCCCTCCACTTT. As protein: CASSRTGPSPLHF.

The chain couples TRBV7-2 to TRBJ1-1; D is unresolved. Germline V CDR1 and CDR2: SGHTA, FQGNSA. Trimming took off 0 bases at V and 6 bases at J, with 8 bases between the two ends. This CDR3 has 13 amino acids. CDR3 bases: TGTGCCAGCAGCTTAGCCCCCATAGCTGAAGCTTTCTTT. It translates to CASSLAPIAEAFF.

The CDR3 coding sequence is TGCAGTGTGCCCCTTCTGGGGGGTTCCTACGAGCAGTACTTC. Translated, it gives CSVPLLGGSYEQYF. J is TRBJ2-7 and V is TRBV20-1; TRBD2 might be the D (6 bases). The V end lost 7 bases, the J end lost 1 base, and 17 bases lay between the germline ends. The CDR3 covers 14 residues. Germline-derived CDR1 and CDR2 are DFQATT and SNEGSKA (reference sequence).

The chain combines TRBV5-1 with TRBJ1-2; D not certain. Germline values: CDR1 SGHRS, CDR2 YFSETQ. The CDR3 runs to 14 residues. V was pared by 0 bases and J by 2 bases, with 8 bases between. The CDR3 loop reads CASSLDPQNYGYTF. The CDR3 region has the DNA TGCGCCAGCAGCTTGGACCCACAAAACTATGGCTACACCTTC.

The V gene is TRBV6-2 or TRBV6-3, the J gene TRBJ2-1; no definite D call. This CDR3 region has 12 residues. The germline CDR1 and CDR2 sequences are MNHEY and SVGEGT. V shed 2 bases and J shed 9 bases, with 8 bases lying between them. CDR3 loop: CASSYTLFEQFF. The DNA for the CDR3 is TGTGCCAGCAGTTACACCCTATTTGAGCAGTTCTTC.

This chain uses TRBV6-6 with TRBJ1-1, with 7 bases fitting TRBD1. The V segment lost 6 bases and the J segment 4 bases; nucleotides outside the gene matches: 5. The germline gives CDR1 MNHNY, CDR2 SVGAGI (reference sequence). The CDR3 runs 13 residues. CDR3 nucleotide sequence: TGTGCCAGCAGGCTAAAGGGGGCCACTGAAGCTTTCTTT. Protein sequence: CASRLKGATEAFF.

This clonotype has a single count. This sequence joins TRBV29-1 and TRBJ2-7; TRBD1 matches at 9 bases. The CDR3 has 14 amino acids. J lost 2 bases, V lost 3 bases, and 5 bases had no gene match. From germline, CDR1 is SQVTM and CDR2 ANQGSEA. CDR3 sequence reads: CSVELTGGPYEQYF. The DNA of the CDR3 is TGCAGCGTTGAGTTGACAGGGGGGCCCTACGAGCAGTACTTC.

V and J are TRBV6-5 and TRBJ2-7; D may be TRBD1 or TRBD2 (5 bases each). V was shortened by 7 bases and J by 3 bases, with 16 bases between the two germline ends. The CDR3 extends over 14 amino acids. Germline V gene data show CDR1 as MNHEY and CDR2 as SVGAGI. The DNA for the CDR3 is TGTGCCAGCACCCCCGGGGCGCCCAACTACGAGCAGTACTTC. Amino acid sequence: CASTPGAPNYEQYF.

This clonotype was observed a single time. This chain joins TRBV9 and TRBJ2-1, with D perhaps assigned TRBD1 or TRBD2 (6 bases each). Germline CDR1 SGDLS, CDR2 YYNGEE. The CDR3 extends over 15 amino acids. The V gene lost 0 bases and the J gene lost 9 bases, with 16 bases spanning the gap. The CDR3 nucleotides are TGTGCCAGCAGCGTAGCAGGGGAGGAAAGGGGTGAGCAGTTCTTC. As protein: CASSVAGEERGEQFF.

CDR3 sequence: CATSARSGGYTF. CDR3 DNA: TGTGCCACCAGCGCCCGTTCAGGGGGCTACACCTTC. This rearrangement joins TRBV15 to TRBJ1-2; D perhaps matches TRBD1 (5 bases). The CDR3 is 12 residues long. In germline, CDR1 is LNHNV, CDR2 YYDKDF (reference sequence). Trimming took 5 bases from V and 8 from J, leaving 12 bases between them.

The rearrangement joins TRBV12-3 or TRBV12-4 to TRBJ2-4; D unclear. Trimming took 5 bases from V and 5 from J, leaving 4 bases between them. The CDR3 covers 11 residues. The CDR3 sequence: CASSPQNIQYF. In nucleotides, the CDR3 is TGTGCCAGCAGTCCCCAAAACATTCAGTACTTC.

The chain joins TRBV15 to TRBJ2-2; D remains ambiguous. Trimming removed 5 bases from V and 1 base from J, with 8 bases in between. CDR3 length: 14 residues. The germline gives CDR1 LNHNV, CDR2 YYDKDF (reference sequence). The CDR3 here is CATSPPGNTGELFF. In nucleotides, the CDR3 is TGTGCCACCAGCCCGCCGGGGAACACCGGGGAGCTGTTTTTT.

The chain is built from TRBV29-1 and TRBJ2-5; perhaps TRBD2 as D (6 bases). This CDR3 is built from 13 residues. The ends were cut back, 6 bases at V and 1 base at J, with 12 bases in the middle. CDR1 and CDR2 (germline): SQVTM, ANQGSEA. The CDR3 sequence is CSVRRELQETQYF. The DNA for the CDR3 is TGCAGCGTCAGGAGGGAACTCCAAGAGACCCAGTACTTC.

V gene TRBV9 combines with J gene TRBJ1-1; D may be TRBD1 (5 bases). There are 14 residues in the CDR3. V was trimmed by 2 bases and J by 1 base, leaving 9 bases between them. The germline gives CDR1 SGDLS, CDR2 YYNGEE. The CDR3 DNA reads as TGTGCCAGCAGCGTGACAGCTACGAACACTGAAGCTTTCTTT. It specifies CASSVTATNTEAFF.

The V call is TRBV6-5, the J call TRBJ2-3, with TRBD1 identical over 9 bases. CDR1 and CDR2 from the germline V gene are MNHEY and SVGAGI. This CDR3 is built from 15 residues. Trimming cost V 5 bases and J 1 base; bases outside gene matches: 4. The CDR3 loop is CASSKGQGRTDTQYF. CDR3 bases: TGTGCCAGCAGTAAAGGACAGGGGCGCACAGATACGCAGTATTTT.

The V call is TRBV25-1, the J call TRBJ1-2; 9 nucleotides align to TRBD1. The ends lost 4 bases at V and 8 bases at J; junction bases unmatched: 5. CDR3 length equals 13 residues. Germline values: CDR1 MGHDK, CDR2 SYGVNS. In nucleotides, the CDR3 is TGTGCCAGCAGTGGCGGGGACAGGGTGGGCTACACCTTC. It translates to CASSGGDRVGYTF.

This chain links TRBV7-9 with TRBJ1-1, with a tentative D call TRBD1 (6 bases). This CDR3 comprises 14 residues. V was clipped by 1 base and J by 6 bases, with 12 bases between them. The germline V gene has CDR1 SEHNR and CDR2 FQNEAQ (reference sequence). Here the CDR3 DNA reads TGTGCCAGCAGCTTAGACCCTACAGGGTCTGAAGCTTTCTTT. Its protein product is CASSLDPTGSEAFF.

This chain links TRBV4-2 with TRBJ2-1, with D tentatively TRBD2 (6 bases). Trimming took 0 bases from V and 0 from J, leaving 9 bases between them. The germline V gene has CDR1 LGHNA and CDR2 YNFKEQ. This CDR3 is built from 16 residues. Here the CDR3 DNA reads TGTGCCAGCAGCCAAGATTCGGGGGACTCCTACAATGAGCAGTTCTTC. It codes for CASSQDSGDSYNEQFF.

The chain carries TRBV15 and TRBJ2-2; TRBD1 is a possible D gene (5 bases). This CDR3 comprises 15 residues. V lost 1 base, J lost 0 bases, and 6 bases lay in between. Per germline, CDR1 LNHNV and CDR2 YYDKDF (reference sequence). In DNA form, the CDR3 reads TGTGCCACCAGCAGAGGGACACCGAACACCGGGGAGCTGTTTTTT. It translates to CATSRGTPNTGELFF.

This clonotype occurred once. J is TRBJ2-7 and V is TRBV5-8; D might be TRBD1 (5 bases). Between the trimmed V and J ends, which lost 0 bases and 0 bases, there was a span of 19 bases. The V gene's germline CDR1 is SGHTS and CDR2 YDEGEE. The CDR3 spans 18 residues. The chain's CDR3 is CASSLVTPGQPSSYEQYF. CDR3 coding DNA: TGTGCCAGCAGCTTGGTAACTCCTGGACAACCGAGCTCCTACGAGCAGTACTTC. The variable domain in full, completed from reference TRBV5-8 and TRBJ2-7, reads EAGVTQSPTHLIKTRGQQATLRCSPISGHTSVYWYQQALGLGLQFLLWYDEGEERNRGNFPPRFSGRQFPNYSSELNVNALELEDSALYLCASSLVTPGQPSSYEQYFGPGTRLTVT.